The TCR beta chain described here comes from a study of CD4 T cells in relation to SARS-CoV-2 and coronaviruses. Before the COVID-19 pandemic, during about 2011-2019, CD4+ T cells were taken from unexposed donors. The cells were cultured for less than twelve days before CD4+ T cells were isolated. Here immunoSEQ multiplex PCR was the method, and the copy in TCRdb shows in-frame clones only, minus some. In the table there are around 20,000 clones, around 73% of which are singletons. As for this clone: The antigen is not known.

The sequenced sample was CD4+ T cells from PBMCs, cultured in vitro. This TCR was sampled from a human donor in good health.

The CDR3 DNA sequence: TGTGCCTGGAGTGTCCCCAACACTGAAGCTTTCTTT. This encodes CAWSVPNTEAFF. The J gene is TRBJ1-1, the V gene TRBV30; D call uncertain. The CDR3 runs to 12 residues. Germline V gives CDR1 GTSNPN, CDR2 SVGIG (reference sequence). The V end lost 0 bases, the J end lost 2 bases, and 4 bases lay between the germline ends.